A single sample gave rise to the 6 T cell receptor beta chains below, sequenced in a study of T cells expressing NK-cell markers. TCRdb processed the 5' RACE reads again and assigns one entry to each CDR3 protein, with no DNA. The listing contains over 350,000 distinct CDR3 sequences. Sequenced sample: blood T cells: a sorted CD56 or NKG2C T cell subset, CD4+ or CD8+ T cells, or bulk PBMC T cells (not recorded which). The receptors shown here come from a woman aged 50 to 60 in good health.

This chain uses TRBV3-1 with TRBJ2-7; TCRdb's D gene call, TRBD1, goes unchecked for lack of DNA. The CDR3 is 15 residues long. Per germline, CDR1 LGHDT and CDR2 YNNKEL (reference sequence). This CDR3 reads CASSHLDRAPGEQYF.

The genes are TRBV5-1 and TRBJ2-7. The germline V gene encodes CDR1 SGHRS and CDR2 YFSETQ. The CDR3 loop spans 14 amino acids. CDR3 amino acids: CASSFLATSYEQYF. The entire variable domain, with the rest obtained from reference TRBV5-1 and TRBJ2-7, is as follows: KAGVTQTPRYLIKTRGQQVTLSCSPISGHRSVSWYQQTPGQGLQFLFEYFSETQRNKGNFPGRFSGRQFSNSRSEMNVSTLELGDSALYLCASSFLATSYEQYFGPGTRLTVT.

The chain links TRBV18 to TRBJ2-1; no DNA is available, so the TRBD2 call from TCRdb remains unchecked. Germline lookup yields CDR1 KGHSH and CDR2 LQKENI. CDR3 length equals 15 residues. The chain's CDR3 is CASSPGAGIGNEQFF.

The CDR3 protein is CASSKTGNTGELFF. V usage is TRBV12-3 or TRBV12-4 and J usage is TRBJ2-2; TCRdb selects TRBD1, and the lack of DNA leaves this call unchecked. The CDR3 has 14 amino acids.

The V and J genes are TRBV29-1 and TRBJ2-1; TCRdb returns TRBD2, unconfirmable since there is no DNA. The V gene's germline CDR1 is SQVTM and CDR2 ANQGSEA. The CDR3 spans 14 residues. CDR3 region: CSGDLAGVKRAQFF.

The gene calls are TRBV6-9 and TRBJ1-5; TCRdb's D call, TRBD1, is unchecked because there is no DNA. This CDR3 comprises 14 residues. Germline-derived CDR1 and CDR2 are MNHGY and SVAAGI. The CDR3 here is CASSLPGPGLAQHF.